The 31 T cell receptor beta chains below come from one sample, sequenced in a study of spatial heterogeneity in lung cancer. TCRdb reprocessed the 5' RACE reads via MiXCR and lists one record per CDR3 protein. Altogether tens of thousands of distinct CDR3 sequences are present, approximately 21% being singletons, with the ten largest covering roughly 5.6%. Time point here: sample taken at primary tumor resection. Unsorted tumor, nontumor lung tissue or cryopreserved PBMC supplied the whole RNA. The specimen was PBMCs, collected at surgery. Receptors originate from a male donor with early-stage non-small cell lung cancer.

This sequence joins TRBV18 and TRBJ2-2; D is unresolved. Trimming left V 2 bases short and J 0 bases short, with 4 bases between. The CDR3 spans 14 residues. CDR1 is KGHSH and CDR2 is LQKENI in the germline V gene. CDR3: CASSPSSNTGELFF. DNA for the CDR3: TGTGCCAGCTCACCATCCTCGAACACCGGGGAGCTGTTTTTT.

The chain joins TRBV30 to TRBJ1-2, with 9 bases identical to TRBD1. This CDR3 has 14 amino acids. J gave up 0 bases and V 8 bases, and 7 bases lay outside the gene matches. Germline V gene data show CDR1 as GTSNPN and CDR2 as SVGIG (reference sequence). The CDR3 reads CASIRDRANYGYTF. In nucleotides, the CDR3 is TGTGCCAGTATACGGGACAGGGCTAACTATGGCTACACCTTC. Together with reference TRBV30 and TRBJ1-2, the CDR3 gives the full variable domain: SQTIHQWPATLVQPVGSPLSLECTVEGTSNPNLYWYRQAAGRGLQLLFYSVGIGQISSEVPQNLSASRPQDRQFILSSKKLLLSDSGFYLCASIRDRANYGYTFGSGTRLTVV.

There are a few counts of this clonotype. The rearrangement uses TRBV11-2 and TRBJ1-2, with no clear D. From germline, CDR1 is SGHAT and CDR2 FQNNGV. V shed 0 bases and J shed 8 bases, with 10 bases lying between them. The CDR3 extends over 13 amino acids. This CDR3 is CASSLDGPEGYTF. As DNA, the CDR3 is TGTGCCAGCAGCTTAGATGGCCCCGAGGGCTACACCTTC.

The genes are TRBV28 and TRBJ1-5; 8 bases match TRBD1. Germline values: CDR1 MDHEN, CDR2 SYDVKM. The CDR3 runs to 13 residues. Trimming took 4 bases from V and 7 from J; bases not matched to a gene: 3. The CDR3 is CASSSTGAQPQHF. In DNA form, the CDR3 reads TGTGCCAGCAGTTCGACAGGGGCGCAGCCCCAGCATTTT.

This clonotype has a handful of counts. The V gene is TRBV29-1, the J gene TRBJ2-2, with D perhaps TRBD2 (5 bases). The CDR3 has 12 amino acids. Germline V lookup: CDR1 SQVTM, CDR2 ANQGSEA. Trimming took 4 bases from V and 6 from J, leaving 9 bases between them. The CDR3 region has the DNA TGCAGCGTTGCGGAGGCCGCCGGGGAGCTGTTTTTT. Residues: CSVAEAAGELFF.

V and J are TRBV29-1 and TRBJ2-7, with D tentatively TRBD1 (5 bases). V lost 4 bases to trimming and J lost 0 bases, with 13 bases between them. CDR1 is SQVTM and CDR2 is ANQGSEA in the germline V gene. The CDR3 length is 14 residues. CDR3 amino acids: CSVGTRVSSYEQYF. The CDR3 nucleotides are TGCAGCGTTGGGACAAGGGTTTCCTCCTACGAGCAGTACTTC.

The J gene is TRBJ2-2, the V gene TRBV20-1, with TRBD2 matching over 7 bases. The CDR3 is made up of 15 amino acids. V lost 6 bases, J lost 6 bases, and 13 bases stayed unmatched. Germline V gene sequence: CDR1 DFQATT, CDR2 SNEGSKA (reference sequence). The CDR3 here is CSAARTRGRAGELFF. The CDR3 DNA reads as TGCAGTGCCGCTAGGACTAGAGGCCGTGCCGGGGAGCTGTTTTTT.

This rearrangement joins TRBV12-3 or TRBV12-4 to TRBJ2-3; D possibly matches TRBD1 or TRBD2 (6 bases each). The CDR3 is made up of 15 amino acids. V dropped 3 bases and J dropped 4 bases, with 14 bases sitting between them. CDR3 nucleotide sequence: TGTGCCAGCAGTTTGAGGGGGGACGGGCCAGATACGCAGTATTTT. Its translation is CASSLRGDGPDTQYF.

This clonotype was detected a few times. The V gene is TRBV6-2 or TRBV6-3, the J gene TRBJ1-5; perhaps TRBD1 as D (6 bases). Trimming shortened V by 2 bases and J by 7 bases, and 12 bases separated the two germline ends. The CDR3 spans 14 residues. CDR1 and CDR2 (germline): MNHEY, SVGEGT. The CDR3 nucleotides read TGTGCCAGCAGTTACCTCGAGGGGGACCAGCCCCAGCATTTT. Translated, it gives CASSYLEGDQPQHF.

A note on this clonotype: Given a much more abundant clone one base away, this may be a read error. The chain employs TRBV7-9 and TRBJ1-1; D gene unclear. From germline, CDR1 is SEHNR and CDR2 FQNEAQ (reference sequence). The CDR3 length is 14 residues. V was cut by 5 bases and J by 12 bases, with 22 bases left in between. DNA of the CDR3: TGTGCCAGCAGCCCGACCGGCAGGACGGGAGATACTTTCTTT. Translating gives CASSPTGRTGDTFF.

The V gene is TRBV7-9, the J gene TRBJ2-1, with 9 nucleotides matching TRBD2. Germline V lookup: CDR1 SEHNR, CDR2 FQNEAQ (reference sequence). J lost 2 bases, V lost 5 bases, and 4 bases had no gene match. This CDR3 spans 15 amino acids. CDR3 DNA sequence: TGTGCCAGCAGCCCTGAGCGGGGGGCCTACAATGAGCAGTTCTTC. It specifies CASSPERGAYNEQFF.

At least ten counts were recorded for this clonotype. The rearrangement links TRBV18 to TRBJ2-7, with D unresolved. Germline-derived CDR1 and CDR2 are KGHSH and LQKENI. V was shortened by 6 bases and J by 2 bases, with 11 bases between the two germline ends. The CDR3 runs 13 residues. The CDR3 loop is CASSLVSTYEQYF. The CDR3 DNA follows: TGTGCCAGCTCCCTCGTTTCCACCTACGAGCAGTACTTC.

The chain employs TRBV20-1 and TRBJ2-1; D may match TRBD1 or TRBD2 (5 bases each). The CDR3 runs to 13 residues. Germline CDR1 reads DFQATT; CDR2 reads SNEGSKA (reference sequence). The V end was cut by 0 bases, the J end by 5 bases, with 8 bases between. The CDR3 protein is CSAREGVDNEQFF. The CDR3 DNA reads TGCAGTGCTAGAGAGGGGGTCGACAATGAGCAGTTCTTC.

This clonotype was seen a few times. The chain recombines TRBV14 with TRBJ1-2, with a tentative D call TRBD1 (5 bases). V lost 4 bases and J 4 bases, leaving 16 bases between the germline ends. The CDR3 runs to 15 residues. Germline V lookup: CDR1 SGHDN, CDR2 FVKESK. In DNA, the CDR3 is TGTGCCAGCAGCCCAAGGGGAGCAGGCCGCTATGGCTACACCTTC. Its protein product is CASSPRGAGRYGYTF.

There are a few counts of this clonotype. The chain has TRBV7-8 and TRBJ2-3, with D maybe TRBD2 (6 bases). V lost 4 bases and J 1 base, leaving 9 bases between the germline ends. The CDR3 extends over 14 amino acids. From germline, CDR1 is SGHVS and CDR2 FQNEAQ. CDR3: CASSSERGTDTQYF. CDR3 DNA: TGTGCCAGCAGCTCCGAGCGGGGCACAGATACGCAGTATTTT. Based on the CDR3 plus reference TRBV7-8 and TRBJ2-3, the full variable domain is GAGVSQSPRYKVAKRGQDVALRCDPISGHVSLFWYQQALGQGPEFLTYFQNEAQLDKSGLPSDRFFAERPEGSVSTLKIQRTQQEDSAVYLCASSSERGTDTQYFGPGTRLTVL.

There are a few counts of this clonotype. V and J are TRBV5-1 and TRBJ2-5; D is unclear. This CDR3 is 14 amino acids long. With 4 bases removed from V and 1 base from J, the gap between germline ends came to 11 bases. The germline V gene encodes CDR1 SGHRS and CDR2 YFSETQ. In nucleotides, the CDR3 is TGCGCCAGCAGCCCTCAGGTCGCCCAAGAGACCCAGTACTTC. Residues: CASSPQVAQETQYF.

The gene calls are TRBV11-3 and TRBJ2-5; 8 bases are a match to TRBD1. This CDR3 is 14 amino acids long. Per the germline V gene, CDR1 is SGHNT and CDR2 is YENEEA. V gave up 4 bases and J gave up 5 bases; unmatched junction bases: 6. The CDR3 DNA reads TGTGCCAGCAGCTCAGGGGGCGGCTCGGAGACCCAGTACTTC. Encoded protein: CASSSGGGSETQYF.

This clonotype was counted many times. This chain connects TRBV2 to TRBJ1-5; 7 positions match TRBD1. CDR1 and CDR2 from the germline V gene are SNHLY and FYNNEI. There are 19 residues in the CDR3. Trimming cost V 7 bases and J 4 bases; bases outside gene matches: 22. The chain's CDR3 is CASTPGAGGLIRPNQPQHF. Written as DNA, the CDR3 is TGTGCCAGCACACCTGGCGCAGGGGGTCTAATTAGGCCTAATCAGCCCCAGCATTTT.

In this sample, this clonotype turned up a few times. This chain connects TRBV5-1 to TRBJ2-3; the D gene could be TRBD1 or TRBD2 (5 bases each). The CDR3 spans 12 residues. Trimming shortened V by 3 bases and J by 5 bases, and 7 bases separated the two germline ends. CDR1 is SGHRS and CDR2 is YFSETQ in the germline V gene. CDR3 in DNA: TGCGCCAGCAGCTCAGGGAGAGATACGCAGTATTTT. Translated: CASSSGRDTQYF.

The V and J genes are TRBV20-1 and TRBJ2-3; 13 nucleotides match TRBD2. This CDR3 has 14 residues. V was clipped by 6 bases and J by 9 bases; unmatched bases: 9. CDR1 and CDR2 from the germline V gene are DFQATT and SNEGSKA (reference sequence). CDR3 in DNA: TGCAGTGCCTCTTCCCCACTAGCGGGGGGGACGCAGTATTTT. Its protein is CSASSPLAGGTQYF.

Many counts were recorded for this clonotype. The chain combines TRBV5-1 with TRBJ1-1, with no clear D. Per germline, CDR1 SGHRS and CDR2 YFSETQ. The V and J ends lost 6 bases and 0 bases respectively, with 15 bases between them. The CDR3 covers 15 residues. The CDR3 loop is CASISGDPLNTEAFF. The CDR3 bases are TGCGCCAGCATCTCGGGAGACCCTTTGAACACTGAAGCTTTCTTT.

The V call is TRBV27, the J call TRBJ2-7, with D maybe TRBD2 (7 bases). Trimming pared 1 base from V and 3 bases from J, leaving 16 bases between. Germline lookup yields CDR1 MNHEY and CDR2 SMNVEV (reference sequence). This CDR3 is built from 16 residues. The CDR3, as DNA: TGTGCCAGCAGTTTATGGGCGGGGGCCAGAGACTACGAGCAGTACTTC. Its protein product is CASSLWAGARDYEQYF.

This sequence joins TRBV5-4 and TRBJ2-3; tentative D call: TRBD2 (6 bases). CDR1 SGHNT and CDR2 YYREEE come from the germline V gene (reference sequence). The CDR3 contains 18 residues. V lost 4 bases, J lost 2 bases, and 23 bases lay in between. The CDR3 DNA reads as TGTGCCAGCAGCCTGTGGGCCGGGGGAGGTCCTAACACAGATACGCAGTATTTT. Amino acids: CASSLWAGGGPNTDTQYF.

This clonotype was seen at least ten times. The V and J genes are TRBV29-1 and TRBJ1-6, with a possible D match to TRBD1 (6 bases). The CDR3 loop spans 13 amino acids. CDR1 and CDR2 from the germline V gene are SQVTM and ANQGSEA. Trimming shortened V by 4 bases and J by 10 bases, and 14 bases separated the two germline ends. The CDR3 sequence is CSVGTAVGSPLHF. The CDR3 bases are TGCAGCGTTGGGACAGCCGTTGGGTCACCCCTCCACTTT. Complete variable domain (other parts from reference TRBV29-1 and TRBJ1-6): SAVISQKPSRDICQRGTSLTIQCQVDSQVTMMFWYRQQPGQSLTLIATANQGSEATYESGFVIDKFPISRPNLTFSTLTVSNMSPEDSSIYLCSVGTAVGSPLHFGNGTRLTVT.

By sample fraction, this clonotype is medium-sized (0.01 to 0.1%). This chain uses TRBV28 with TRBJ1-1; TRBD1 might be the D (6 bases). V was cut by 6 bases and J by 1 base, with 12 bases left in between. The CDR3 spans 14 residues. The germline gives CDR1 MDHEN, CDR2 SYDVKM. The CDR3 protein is CASRTGHKNTEAFF. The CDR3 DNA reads TGTGCCAGCAGAACGGGACACAAGAACACTGAAGCTTTCTTT.

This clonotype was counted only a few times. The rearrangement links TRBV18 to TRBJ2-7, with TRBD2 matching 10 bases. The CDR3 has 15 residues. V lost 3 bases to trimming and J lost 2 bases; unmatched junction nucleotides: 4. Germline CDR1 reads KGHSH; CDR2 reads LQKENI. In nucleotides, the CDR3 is TGTGCCAGCTCACCGTCCAGCGGGGGGGCCTACGAGCAGTACTTC. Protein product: CASSPSSGGAYEQYF. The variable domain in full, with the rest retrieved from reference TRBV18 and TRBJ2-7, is NAGVMQNPRHLVRRRGQEARLRCSPMKGHSHVYWYRQLPEEGLKFMVYLQKENIIDESGMPKERFSAEFPKEGPSILRIQQVVRGDSAAYFCASSPSSGGAYEQYFGPGTRLTVT.

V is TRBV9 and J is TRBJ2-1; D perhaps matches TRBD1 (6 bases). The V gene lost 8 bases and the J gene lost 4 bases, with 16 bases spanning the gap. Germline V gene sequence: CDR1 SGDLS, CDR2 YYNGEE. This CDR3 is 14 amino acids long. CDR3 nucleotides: TGTGCCAGAGCCGGGACAACCTATTACAATGAGCAGTTCTTC. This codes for CARAGTTYYNEQFF.

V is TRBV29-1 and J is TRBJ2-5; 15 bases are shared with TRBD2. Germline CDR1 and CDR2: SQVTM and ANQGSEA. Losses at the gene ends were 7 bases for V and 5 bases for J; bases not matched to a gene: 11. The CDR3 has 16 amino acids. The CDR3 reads CSALPGLAGGGETQYF. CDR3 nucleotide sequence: TGCAGCGCCCTTCCGGGACTAGCGGGGGGAGGGGAGACCCAGTACTTC.

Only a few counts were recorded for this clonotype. The CDR3 DNA sequence: TGCAGTGCTCCGACAGTTAATGAAAAACTGTTTTTT. It encodes CSAPTVNEKLFF. This rearrangement joins TRBV20-1 to TRBJ1-4, with D possibly matching TRBD1 (5 bases). CDR1 is DFQATT, CDR2 SNEGSKA, per germline (reference sequence). Deletions cut 5 bases from V and 4 bases from J, with 8 bases between. The CDR3 spans 12 residues.

The CDR3 sequence: CATNDPGATDTQYF. The CDR3 DNA sequence: TGTGCCACCAATGACCCGGGGGCGACAGATACGCAGTATTTT. This chain uses TRBV28 with TRBJ2-3; perhaps D is TRBD1 or TRBD2 (6 bases each). The CDR3 length is 14 residues. V shed 10 bases and J shed 3 bases, with 17 bases lying between them. The germline CDR1 and CDR2 sequences are MDHEN and SYDVKM.

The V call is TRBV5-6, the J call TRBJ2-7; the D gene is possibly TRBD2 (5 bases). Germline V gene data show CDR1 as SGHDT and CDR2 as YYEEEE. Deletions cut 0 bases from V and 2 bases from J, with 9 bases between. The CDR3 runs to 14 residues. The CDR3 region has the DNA TGTGCCAGCAGCTTGGAGGGAGCAACCTACGAGCAGTACTTC. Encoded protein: CASSLEGATYEQYF.